Described below is a single TCR beta chain sequence and its context. Its antigen remains unknown. The record originates from a study of glioma-infiltrating T cells after dendritic cell vaccination. Study-level findings and limits: No direct clonality-survival link was found; a diverse polyclonal response may matter.

CDR3 size: 12 residues. V lost 9 bases and J 4 bases, leaving 12 bases between the germline ends. In germline, CDR1 is LNHDA, CDR2 SQIVND (reference sequence). The primer mix had 60 V beta and 13 J beta primers. Generated by immunoSEQ multiplex PCR, the TCRdb table keeps only in-frame clones and is missing some. Of about 82,000 clones in the sample, 70% to 90% are singletons; the top ten hold 3% to 4%. Blood PBMC samples: pre-vaccination, two weeks post third vaccination, and at tumor progression. This material consisted of blood, taken before dendritic cell vaccination. This receptor was identified in a human donor with glioblastoma. V gene TRBV19 combines with J gene TRBJ1-2; tentatively, D is TRBD1 (5 bases). The CDR3 nucleotides read TGTGCCAGCCAGGGAATTTCCTATGGCTACACCTTC. It specifies CASQGISYGYTF.